These 25 T cell receptor beta chains originate from one sample sequenced in a study of cytomegalovirus exposure and HLA in healthy donors. The PCR used 60 Vbeta and 13 Jbeta primers. Some clones are missing from TCRdb's copy, which holds only in-frame ones; the method was immunoSEQ multiplex PCR. The table lists some 140,000 clones, more than 60% of them singletons. Source material: PBMCs. Receptors originate from a woman aged 40 to 49 in good health and CMV-seronegative.

The chain has TRBV21-1 and TRBJ2-1; TRBD2, the D gene given by the table, was not confirmed from the DNA. TRBV21-1 is flagged as a pseudogene. The CDR3 is made up of 16 amino acids. The CDR3 DNA follows: TGTGCCAGCAGCGCCTATTCGGGACTAATATACTATGAGCAGTTCTTC. Its translation is CASSAYSGLIYYEQFF.

This clone has a single count. This chain connects TRBV2 to TRBJ2-2, with 9 bases aligning to TRBD1. Germline CDR1 is SNHLY and CDR2 is FYNNEI. With 6 bases clipped from V and 6 bases from J, the junction kept 2 bases outside the gene matches. The CDR3 runs to 13 residues. The CDR3 loop reads CASSWTGAGELFF. CDR3 coding DNA: TGTGCCAGCAGCTGGACAGGGGCCGGGGAGCTGTTTTTT.

This clone appeared a few times. The chain is built from TRBV9 and TRBJ1-1; D is unclear. The CDR3 extends over 14 amino acids. Trimming pared 0 bases from V and 0 bases from J, leaving 6 bases between. Germline CDR1 reads SGDLS; CDR2 reads YYNGEE. DNA for the CDR3: TGTGCCAGCAGCGTAGGACTGCTGAACACTGAAGCTTTCTTT. Its protein product is CASSVGLLNTEAFF.

This rearrangement joins TRBV5-1 to TRBJ2-7; 9 bases agree with TRBD1. In germline, CDR1 is SGHRS, CDR2 YFSETQ. This CDR3 region has 15 residues. J lost 6 bases, V lost 1 base, and 8 bases had no gene match. CDR3 sequence (DNA): TGCGCCAGCAGCTTGTTAGGGGGGACAGGGACCGAGCAGTACTTC. Translation: CASSLLGGTGTEQYF.

V gene TRBV13 combines with J gene TRBJ2-1; D may be TRBD1 (6 bases). V lost 4 bases and J 7 bases, leaving 8 bases between the germline ends. This CDR3 region has 12 residues. Per germline, CDR1 PRHDT and CDR2 FYEKMQ (reference sequence). The CDR3 DNA follows: TGTGCCAGCAGCTCCGACAGGAATGAGCAGTTCTTC. Translation gives CASSSDRNEQFF.

V is TRBV6-1 and J is TRBJ1-1; possibly TRBD1 for D (5 bases). Trimming left V 6 bases short and J 0 bases short, with 11 bases between. CDR3 length equals 14 residues. Germline CDR1 reads MNHNS; CDR2 reads SASEGT. The CDR3: CASSSGQLNTEAFF. DNA for the CDR3: TGTGCCAGCAGCAGTGGACAACTGAACACTGAAGCTTTCTTT.

The V and J genes are TRBV2 and TRBJ2-5; TRBD1 might be the D (5 bases). Germline V gene data show CDR1 as SNHLY and CDR2 as FYNNEI. This CDR3 is 14 amino acids long. V was clipped by 1 base and J by 1 base, with 7 bases between them. The DNA of the CDR3 is TGTGCCAGCAGTGAAGGGACAACCCAAGAGACCCAGTACTTC. This translates into CASSEGTTQETQYF.

The V gene is TRBV27, the J gene TRBJ1-4; possibly TRBD1 for D (6 bases). CDR1 and CDR2 (germline): MNHEY, SMNVEV (reference sequence). Between the trimmed V and J ends, which lost 6 bases and 6 bases, there was a span of 8 bases. The length of the CDR3 is 12 residues. The DNA of the CDR3 is TGTGCCAGCAGAGGACAGTATGAAAAACTGTTTTTT. Translation gives CASRGQYEKLFF. Together with reference TRBV27 and TRBJ1-4, the CDR3 gives the full variable domain: EAQVTQNPRYLITVTGKKLTVTCSQNMNHEYMSWYRQDPGLGLRQIYYSMNVEVTDKGDVPEGYKVSRKEKRNFPLILESPSPNQTSLYFCASRGQYEKLFFGSGTQLSVL.

This clone was recorded a few times. V usage is TRBV7-9 and J usage is TRBJ1-4; 9 bases fit TRBD1. The CDR3 sequence is 14 residues long. Unmatched junction bases numbered 2, after V lost 3 bases and J lost 6 bases. CDR1 and CDR2 (germline): SEHNR, FQNEAQ (reference sequence). This CDR3 is CASSFGTGHEKLFF. As DNA, the CDR3 is TGTGCCAGCAGCTTCGGGACAGGGCATGAAAAACTGTTTTTT.

This chain uses TRBV2 with TRBJ2-1; 8 bases fit TRBD2. J lost 7 bases, V lost 4 bases, and 6 bases had no gene match. The CDR3 totals 14 residues. Germline V gene lookup returns CDR1 SNHLY and CDR2 FYNNEI. CDR3 nucleotides: TGTGCCAGCAGTGGTAGCGGGATTGGGAATGAGCAGTTCTTC. Protein product: CASSGSGIGNEQFF.

This chain connects TRBV7-9 to TRBJ2-4; TRBD1 matches 7 bases. The CDR3 length is 16 residues. The germline V gene has CDR1 SEHNR and CDR2 FQNEAQ (reference sequence). The V gene end was trimmed by 5 bases and the J gene end by 0 bases; junction bases not matched to a gene: 7. CDR3 protein: CASSQTDRSAKNIQYF. CDR3 in DNA: TGTGCCAGCAGCCAGACGGACAGGTCAGCCAAAAACATTCAGTACTTC.

Only a few counts were recorded for this clone. This chain connects TRBV6-5 to TRBJ1-1; 8 bases agree with TRBD1. The trim removed 0 bases at V and 6 bases at J, leaving 9 bases unmatched. CDR3 length equals 16 residues. Germline V gene data show CDR1 as MNHEY and CDR2 as SVGAGI. DNA for the CDR3: TGTGCCAGCAGTTACTCGCATCCAGGGGGCATGGCTGAAGCTTTCTTT. Translation gives CASSYSHPGGMAEAFF.

This clone was seen only a few times. The chain links TRBV7-2 to TRBJ1-2; 7 bases align to TRBD1. Germline V gives CDR1 SGHTA, CDR2 FQGNSA. This CDR3 has 15 residues. Trimming at V came to 1 base and at J to 4 bases, leaving 6 bases not matched to a gene. CDR3 sequence: CASSLVGTDLYGYTF. CDR3 nucleotides: TGTGCCAGCAGCTTAGTCGGGACAGATCTCTATGGCTACACCTTC.

The sample holds one count of this clone. This rearrangement joins TRBV7-9 to TRBJ1-2; D unclear. V lost 5 bases, J lost 4 bases, and 11 bases lay in between. Germline CDR1 is SEHNR and CDR2 is FQNEAQ (reference sequence). There are 13 residues in the CDR3. The CDR3 nucleotides read TGTGCCAGCAGCCCCGGACTGTTCTATGGCTACACCTTC. This sequence encodes CASSPGLFYGYTF.

The rearrangement uses TRBV6-1 and TRBJ1-3; 8 bases are a match to TRBD1. The CDR3 has 14 amino acids. V shed 7 bases and J 3 bases; nucleotides not matched to a gene: 5. Germline lookup yields CDR1 MNHNS and CDR2 SASEGT. CDR3 sequence: CASILGTGGNTIYF. The CDR3 DNA follows: TGTGCCAGCATTCTCGGGACAGGTGGAAACACCATATATTTT.

V and J are TRBV11-3 and TRBJ2-2; TRBD1 aligns across 8 bases. This CDR3 has 15 amino acids. Germline trimming cut 5 bases from V and 3 bases from J; bases unmatched to any gene: 5. Germline values: CDR1 SGHNT, CDR2 YENEEA. This CDR3 is CASSPGQGDTGELFF. CDR3 sequence (DNA): TGTGCCAGCAGCCCCGGACAGGGTGACACCGGGGAGCTGTTTTTT.

The genes are TRBV2 and TRBJ1-5, with D unclear. The germline CDR1 and CDR2 sequences are SNHLY and FYNNEI. The CDR3 runs to 15 residues. Trimming cost V 4 bases and J 0 bases, with 10 bases left between them. The CDR3 DNA follows: TGTGCCAGCAGTGGGGAGGGATCTAGCAATCAGCCCCAGCATTTT. It codes for CASSGEGSSNQPQHF. The full variable domain, in which reference TRBV2 and TRBJ1-5 provide the parts outside the CDR3, is EPEVTQTPSHQVTQMGQEVILRCVPISNHLYFYWYRQILGQKVEFLVSFYNNEISEKSEIFDDQFSVERPDGSNFTLKIRSTKLEDSAMYFCASSGEGSSNQPQHFGDGTRLSIL.

The chain is built from TRBV5-4 and TRBJ1-3; TRBD1 matches at 8 bases. After removal of 4 bases from V and 0 bases from J, the junction contained 6 bases not matched to a gene. This CDR3 contains 16 residues. CDR1 and CDR2 (germline): SGHNT, YYREEE (reference sequence). The CDR3 loop reads CASSPRTGSSGNTIYF. CDR3 sequence (DNA): TGTGCCAGCAGCCCCCGGACAGGGAGCTCTGGAAACACCATATATTTT.

The rearrangement uses TRBV5-1 and TRBJ2-3; 9 nucleotides match TRBD2. This CDR3 region has 15 residues. CDR1 is SGHRS, CDR2 YFSETQ, per germline. V was clipped by 4 bases and J by 1 base; unmatched bases: 4. The CDR3 spells CASSRSGGGTDTQYF. The CDR3 nucleotides are TGCGCCAGCAGCCGTAGCGGGGGTGGCACAGATACGCAGTATTTT.

This chain links TRBV19 with TRBJ1-5, with D possibly being TRBD1 (6 bases). This CDR3 has 14 amino acids. Germline CDR1 is LNHDA and CDR2 is SQIVND (reference sequence). The ends were cut back, 9 bases at V and 5 bases at J, with 17 bases in the middle. This chain's CDR3 is CASRGRGSDQPQHF. CDR3 DNA: TGTGCCAGCCGGGGGAGGGGGAGTGATCAGCCCCAGCATTTT.

The V and J genes are TRBV5-1 and TRBJ2-2; TRBD1 matches at 8 bases. In germline, CDR1 is SGHRS, CDR2 YFSETQ. V gave up 3 bases and J gave up 4 bases; unmatched junction bases: 2. This CDR3 region has 14 residues. The chain's CDR3 is CASSWTGPTGELFF. The CDR3 DNA follows: TGCGCCAGCAGCTGGACAGGGCCCACCGGGGAGCTGTTTTTT.

The chain uses TRBV4-1 and TRBJ2-2; TRBD1 aligns across 9 bases. The CDR3 has 16 residues. Germline CDR1 and CDR2: MGHRA and YSYEKL. V shed 3 bases, J shed 3 bases, and the junction held 5 bases outside the gene matches. CDR3 in amino acids: CASSHPGQGHTGELFF. In DNA form, the CDR3 reads TGCGCCAGCAGCCATCCGGGACAGGGCCACACCGGGGAGCTGTTTTTT.

This clone was counted between two and nine times. The chain employs TRBV11-3 and TRBJ2-5; D possibly corresponds to TRBD1 (6 bases). Trimming took 1 base from V and 5 from J, leaving 17 bases between them. In germline, CDR1 is SGHNT, CDR2 YENEEA. The CDR3 spans 16 residues. The CDR3 here is CASSLGQGSTWETQYF. CDR3 nucleotides: TGTGCCAGCAGCTTAGGCCAGGGGAGTACATGGGAGACCCAGTACTTC. The full variable domain, completed using reference TRBV11-3 and TRBJ2-5, is EAGVVQSPRYKIIEKKQPVAFWCNPISGHNTLYWYLQNLGQGPELLIRYENEEAVDDSQLPKDRFSAERLKGVDSTLKIQPAELGDSAVYLCASSLGQGSTWETQYFGPGTRLLVL.

This chain joins TRBV29-1 and TRBJ2-1, with TRBD2 matching 14 bases. The CDR3 consists of 15 residues. Trimming cost V 7 bases and J 5 bases; bases outside gene matches: 7. Germline V gene data show CDR1 as SQVTM and CDR2 as ANQGSEA. The CDR3 DNA reads TGCAGCGGTCGGACTAGCGGGAGGACGAACAATGAGCAGTTCTTC. It yields the protein CSGRTSGRTNNEQFF.

The rearrangement joins TRBV10-1 to TRBJ2-1; 10 positions match TRBD2. The CDR3 is made up of 15 amino acids. Looked up from germline, CDR1 is WNHNN and CDR2 is SYGVQD (reference sequence). Trimming took 3 bases from V and 7 from J; bases not matched to a gene: 6. This chain's CDR3 is CASSESGRANNEQFF. The CDR3 DNA reads TGCGCCAGCAGTGAAAGCGGGAGGGCCAATAATGAGCAGTTCTTC.